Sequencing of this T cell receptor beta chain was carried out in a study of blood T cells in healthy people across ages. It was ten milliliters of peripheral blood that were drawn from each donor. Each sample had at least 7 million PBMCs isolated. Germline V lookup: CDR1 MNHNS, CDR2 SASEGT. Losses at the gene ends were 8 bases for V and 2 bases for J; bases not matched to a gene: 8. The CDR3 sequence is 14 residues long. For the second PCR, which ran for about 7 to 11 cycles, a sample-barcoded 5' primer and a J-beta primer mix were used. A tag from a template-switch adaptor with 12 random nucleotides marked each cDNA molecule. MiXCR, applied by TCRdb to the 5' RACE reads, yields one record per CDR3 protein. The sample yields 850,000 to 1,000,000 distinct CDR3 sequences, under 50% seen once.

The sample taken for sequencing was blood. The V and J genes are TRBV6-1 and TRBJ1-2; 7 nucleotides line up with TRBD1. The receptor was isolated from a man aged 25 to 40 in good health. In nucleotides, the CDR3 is TGTGCCAGCGGATGGACAGGCCAGAACTATGGCTACACCTTC. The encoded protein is CASGWTGQNYGYTF.